A selection of T cell receptor beta chains follows, all from one sample in a study of blood T cell repertoires in COVID-19. Measured with immunoSEQ multiplex PCR; TCRdb has only the in-frame clones, and not every one. The sample lists around 200,000 clones; around nine tenths were seen once. Input material: peripheral blood. These receptors originate from a woman between 18 and 29 years old who had recovered from COVID-19. Each CDR3 is given with its conserved first and last residue. The D gene is left open where the match is weak. Expanded clones get a size class; other rows say once, few or many, or leave the size out.

>TRBV7-2|-|TRBD2|TRBJ2-7
CASSPVRAGVSEQYF
TGTGCCAGCAGCCCTGTCAGGGCGGGGGTTTCGGAGCAGTACTTC
>TRBV4-2|-|-|TRBJ2-3
CASSQAPFGGDTQYF
TGTGCCAGCAGCCAAGCTCCGTTTGGGGGGGATACGCAGTATTTT
>TRBV4-1|-|-|TRBJ1-1
CASSQVQATEAFF
TGCGCCAGCAGCCAAGTCCAGGCGACTGAAGCTTTCTTT
>TRBV18|-|-|TRBJ1-1
CASSPAGVGTEAFF
TGTGCCAGCTCCCCGGCAGGGGTGGGCACTGAAGCTTTCTTT
>TRBV7-9|-|-|TRBJ2-2
CASSLGGDNTGELFF
TGTGCCAGCAGCTTAGGAGGAGACAACACCGGGGAGCTGTTTTTT
>TRBV12-5|-|-|TRBJ1-1
CASALFGGGTEAFF
TGTGCTAGTGCCTTGTTTGGGGGGGGTACTGAAGCTTTCTTT
>TRBV7-3|once|TRBD1|TRBJ2-5
CASSQTGLQETQYF
TGTGCCAGCAGCCAGACAGGGCTCCAAGAGACCCAGTACTTC
>TRBV18|-|-|TRBJ1-4
CASSPQGATNEKLFF
TGTGCCAGCTCACCGCAAGGGGCAACTAATGAAAAACTGTTTTTT
>TRBV7-2|-|TRBD1|TRBJ1-5
CASSYRGSQPQHF
TGTGCCAGCAGCTACAGGGGAAGCCAGCCCCAGCATTTT
>TRBV4-3|-|TRBD1|TRBJ1-3
CASSRYGTGSSGNTIYF
TGCGCCAGCAGCCGGTACGGGACAGGGAGCTCTGGAAACACCATATATTTT
>TRBV7-9|-|-|TRBJ2-5
CASSPSIGIETQYF
TGTGCCAGCAGCCCTTCTATCGGGATAGAGACCCAGTACTTC
>TRBV18|-|-|TRBJ1-2
CASSPTTSYGYTF
TGTGCCAGCTCACCAACGACTAGCTATGGCTACACCTTC
>TRBV7-2|-|TRBD1|TRBJ1-5
CASSAGQGGNQPQHF
TGTGCCAGCAGCGCTGGACAGGGCGGCAATCAGCCCCAGCATTTT
>TRBV9|few|-|TRBJ1-1
CASSVGGRTEAFF
TGTGCCAGCAGCGTAGGGGGGCGTACTGAAGCTTTCTTT
>TRBV7-3|-|-|TRBJ2-3
CASSSSSGSTDTQYF
TGTGCCAGCAGCTCGTCGAGCGGAAGCACAGATACGCAGTATTTT
>TRBV4-3|-|TRBD2|TRBJ2-2
CASSQVAGGDTGELFF
TGCGCCAGCAGCCAAGTCGCGGGGGGGGACACCGGGGAGCTGTTTTTT
>TRBV5-1|-|TRBD2|TRBJ2-5
CASSLGPLAGGVETQYF
TGCGCCAGCAGCTTGGGACCACTAGCGGGAGGGGTAGAGACCCAGTACTTC
>TRBV20-1|-|TRBD2|TRBJ2-3
CSASNPGLVPDTQYF
TGCAGTGCTAGTAACCCGGGACTAGTACCAGATACGCAGTATTTT
>TRBV5-1|-|-|TRBJ1-6
CASGDGGINSPLHF
TGCGCCAGCGGGGACGGGGGGATTAATTCACCCCTCCACTTT
>TRBV12-3/TRBV12-4|-|-|TRBJ1-2
CASSEDSPYGYTF
TGTGCCAGCAGTGAGGACAGCCCCTATGGCTACACCTTC
>TRBV9|-|TRBD2|TRBJ2-3
CASTLSGRGDTQYF
TGTGCCAGTACCCTCAGCGGGAGAGGGGATACGCAGTATTTT
>TRBV7-2|-|TRBD2|TRBJ2-1
CASSALLAGGGNEQFF
TGTGCCAGCAGCGCCCTACTAGCGGGGGGTGGCAATGAGCAGTTCTTC
>TRBV2|-|TRBD2|TRBJ2-1
CATKRTSGINEQFF
TGTGCCACCAAACGGACTAGCGGGATCAATGAGCAGTTCTTC
>TRBV7-2|-|-|TRBJ2-5
CASSPLLGGVGQETQYF
TGTGCCAGCAGCCCCCTACTAGGCGGGGTGGGCCAAGAGACCCAGTACTTC
>TRBV7-2|-|-|TRBJ1-3
CASSLATSGNTIYF
TGTGCCAGCAGCCTAGCTACATCTGGAAACACCATATATTTT
>TRBV4-1|-|TRBD2|TRBJ2-1
CASSQVTSGLNEQFF
TGCGCCAGCAGCCAAGTAACTAGCGGTCTAAATGAGCAGTTCTTC
>TRBV19|-|TRBD2|TRBJ2-5
CASTGLAGGGGETQYF
TGTGCCAGTACGGGACTAGCGGGAGGGGGCGGCGAGACCCAGTACTTC
>TRBV5-8|-|TRBD1|TRBJ1-2
CASSYRTGGVYGYTF
TGTGCCAGCAGCTACCGGACAGGCGGCGTTTATGGCTACACCTTC
>TRBV4-1|-|TRBD1|TRBJ1-6
CASSQPTGKNSPLHF
TGCGCCAGCAGCCAGCCGACAGGGAAAAATTCACCCCTCCACTTT
>TRBV11-2|-|-|TRBJ1-1
CASSLSGRRTEAFF
TGTGCCAGCAGCTTATCTGGGAGGAGAACTGAAGCTTTCTTT
>TRBV19|-|-|TRBJ1-5
CASNRPGRGVLGNQPQHF
TGTGCCAGTAACCGCCCCGGGAGGGGGGTGTTAGGCAATCAGCCCCAGCATTTT
>TRBV3-1/TRBV3-2|-|-|TRBJ1-6
CASSQEQVRNSPLHF
TGTGCCAGCAGCCAAGAACAGGTCCGGAATTCACCCCTCCACTTT
>TRBV7-2|-|TRBD1|TRBJ1-4
CASSLVWQGEEKLFF
TGTGCCAGCAGCTTAGTATGGCAGGGGGAGGAAAAACTGTTTTTT